This paragraph reports one TCR beta chain. The sample comes from a study of ipilimumab plus nivolumab after autologous stem cell transplantation. Clones were sequenced by immunoSEQ multiplex PCR, and TCRdb holds only the in-frame ones, with some missing. The table includes about 24,000 clones, 86% detected once. Losses at the gene ends were 2 bases for V and 9 bases for J; bases not matched to a gene: 7. The CDR3 contains 14 residues. Germline V gives CDR1 MNHEY, CDR2 SVGAGI. The receptor comes from a male donor with diffuse large B-cell lymphoma. The sample was PBMCs, taken in a trial of ipilimumab plus nivolumab as post-transplant consolidation. The V and J genes are TRBV6-5 and TRBJ1-2; 9 bases are a match to TRBD1. This CDR3 is CASSYDTGGERYTF. The CDR3 DNA reads as TGTGCCAGCAGTTACGACACAGGGGGCGAGCGCTACACCTTC.